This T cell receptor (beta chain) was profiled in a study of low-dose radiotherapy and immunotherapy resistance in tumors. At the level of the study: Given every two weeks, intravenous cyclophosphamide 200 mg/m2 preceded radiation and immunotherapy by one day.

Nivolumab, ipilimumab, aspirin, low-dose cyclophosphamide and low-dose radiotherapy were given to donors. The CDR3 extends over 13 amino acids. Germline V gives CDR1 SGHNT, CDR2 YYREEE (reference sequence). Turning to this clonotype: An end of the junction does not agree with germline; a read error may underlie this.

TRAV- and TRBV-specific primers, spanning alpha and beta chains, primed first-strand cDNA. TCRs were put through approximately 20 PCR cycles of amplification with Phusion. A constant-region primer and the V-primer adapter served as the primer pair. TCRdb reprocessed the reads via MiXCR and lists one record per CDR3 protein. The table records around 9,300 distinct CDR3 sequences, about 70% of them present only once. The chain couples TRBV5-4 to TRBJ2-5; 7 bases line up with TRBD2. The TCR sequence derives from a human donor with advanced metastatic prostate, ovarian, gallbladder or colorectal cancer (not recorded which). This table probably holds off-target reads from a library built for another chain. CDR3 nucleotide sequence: TGTGCCAGCACCTTGGGAGGGAGAGAGACCCAGTACTTC. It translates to CASTLGGRETQYF.